This TCR beta chain was sequenced for a study of T cell repertoires in cytomegalovirus infection. Study-wide background: Public TCR beta signatures provided an indication of both CMV infection and a matching HLA type. Study-wide points: Accumulated public TCR beta family frequency recognized individuals carrying CMV together with the relevant HLA. The ex vivo response showed dominance by HLA-C-restricted CMV-specific TCR beta clonotypes.

TCRdb re-analysed the reads in MiXCR, keeping a single row per CDR3 protein. The sample lists 310,000 or so distinct CDR3 sequences, 25% seen once, with less than 15% in the top ten. Germline V CDR1 and CDR2: MNHEY, SVGEGT. The V segment lost 2 bases and the J segment 4 bases; nucleotides outside the gene matches: 6. The CDR3 loop spans 15 amino acids. Of note for this clonotype: Its antigen is still unknown.

The material was cultured PBMCs, obtained from culture after CMV antigen stimulation. The source of this sequence is a human donor in good health (CMV status not recorded). Some clones in this sample may be carry-over from other donors' samples. The chain combines TRBV6-2 or TRBV6-3 with TRBJ2-5; TRBD2 matches 8 bases. The CDR3 protein is CASSYRTSFGETQYF. In DNA, the CDR3 is TGTGCCAGCAGTTACCGGACTAGCTTCGGAGAGACCCAGTACTTC.